A single sample gave rise to the 2 T cell receptor beta chains below, sequenced in a study of blood T cell repertoires in COVID-19. Sequencing was performed with immunoSEQ multiplex PCR; in TCRdb, only in-frame clones are kept and a portion is missing. This table has 130,000 to 150,000 clones, over 85% appearing once. Sample: peripheral blood. Every receptor here comes from a human donor in a cohort sampled during active COVID-19.

The V call is TRBV23-1, the J call TRBJ2-1; TRBD1 matches 7 bases. TRBV23-1 is filed as an ORF, its function uncertain. This CDR3 contains 14 residues. The V segment lost 7 bases and the J segment 4 bases; nucleotides outside the gene matches: 7. The chain's CDR3 is CASTQQGFYNEQFF. In nucleotides, the CDR3 is TGCGCCAGCACCCAACAGGGGTTTTACAATGAGCAGTTCTTC.

The V gene is TRBV7-3, the J gene TRBJ1-3; possibly TRBD1 for D (6 bases). The CDR3 is 15 amino acids. Trimming shortened V by 5 bases and J by 4 bases, and 15 bases separated the two germline ends. The germline V gene encodes CDR1 SGHTA and CDR2 FQGTGA. CDR3 DNA sequence: TGTGCCAGCAGCCCCGACAGGCTGTCAGGAAACACCATATATTTT. This codes for CASSPDRLSGNTIYF.